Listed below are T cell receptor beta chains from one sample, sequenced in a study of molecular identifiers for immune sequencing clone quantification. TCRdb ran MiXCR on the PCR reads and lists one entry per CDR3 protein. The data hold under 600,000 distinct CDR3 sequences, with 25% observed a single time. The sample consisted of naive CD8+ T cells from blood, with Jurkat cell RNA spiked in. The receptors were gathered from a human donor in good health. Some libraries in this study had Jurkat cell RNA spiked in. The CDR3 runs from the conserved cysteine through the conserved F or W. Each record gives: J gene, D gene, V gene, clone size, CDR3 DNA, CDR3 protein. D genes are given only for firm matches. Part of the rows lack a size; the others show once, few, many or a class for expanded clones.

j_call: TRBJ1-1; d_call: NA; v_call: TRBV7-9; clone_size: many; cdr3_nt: TGTGCCAGCAGCTCAGGAGTAGGGGCGTACACTGAAGCTTTCTTT; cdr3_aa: CASSSGVGAYTEAFF
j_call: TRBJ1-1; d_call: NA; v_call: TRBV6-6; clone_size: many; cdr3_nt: TGTGCCAGCACTATGAACACTGAAGCTTTCTTT; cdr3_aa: CASTMNTEAFF
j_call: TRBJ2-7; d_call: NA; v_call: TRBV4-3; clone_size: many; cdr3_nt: TGCGCCAGCAGCCACGAAATTACGACAGGCGAGCAGTACTTC; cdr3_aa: CASSHEITTGEQYF
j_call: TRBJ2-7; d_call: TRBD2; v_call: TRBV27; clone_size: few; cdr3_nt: TGTGCCAGCAGGGAGATAGCGGGGGGCTCCTACGAGCAGTACTTC; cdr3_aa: CASREIAGGSYEQYF
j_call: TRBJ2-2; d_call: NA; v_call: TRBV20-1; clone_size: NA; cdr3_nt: TGCAGTGCTAGAGACCCGGGCGGGGGCCCTCGCACCGGGGAGCTGTTTTTT; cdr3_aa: CSARDPGGGPRTGELFF
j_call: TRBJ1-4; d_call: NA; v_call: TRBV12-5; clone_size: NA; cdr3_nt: TGTGCTAGTGCCCCGACAGGAGGAGTAGCAACTAATGAAAAACTGTTTTTT; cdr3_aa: CASAPTGGVATNEKLFF
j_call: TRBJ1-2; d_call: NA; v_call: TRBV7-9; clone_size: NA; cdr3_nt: TGTGCCAGCAGCCCCCCCCTTGAGAGTGGCTACACCTTC; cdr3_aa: CASSPPLESGYTF
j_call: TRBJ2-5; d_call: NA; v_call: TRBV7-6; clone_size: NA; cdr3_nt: TGTGCCAGCAGCTTAACAAAGGTAACAGAAGAGACCCAGTACTTC; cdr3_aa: CASSLTKVTEETQYF
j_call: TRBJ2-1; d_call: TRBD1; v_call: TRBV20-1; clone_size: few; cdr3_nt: TGCAGTGCTAGAGATCGGAAGAGGACAGGCTCCTACAATGAGCAGTTCTTC; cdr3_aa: CSARDRKRTGSYNEQFF
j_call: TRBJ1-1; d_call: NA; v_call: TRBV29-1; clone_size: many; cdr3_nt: TGCAGCGTTCCAGGGACAATGAACACTGAAGCTTTCTTT; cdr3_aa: CSVPGTMNTEAFF
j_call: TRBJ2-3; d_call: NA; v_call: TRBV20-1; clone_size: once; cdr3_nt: TGCAGTGCCGTTGACGGGGAGAGCACAGATACGCAGTATTTT; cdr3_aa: CSAVDGESTDTQYF
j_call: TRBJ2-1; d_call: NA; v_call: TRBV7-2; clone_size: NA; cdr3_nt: TGTGCCAGTAGCCACACAGAATCCGATTACAATGAGCAGTTCTTC; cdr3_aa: CASSHTESDYNEQFF
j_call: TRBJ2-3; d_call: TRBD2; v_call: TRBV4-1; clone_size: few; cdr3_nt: TGCGCCAGCAGCCAAGTAATGTCTAGCGGGAGAGTTGGGGGAAGCACAGATACGCAGTATTTT; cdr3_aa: CASSQVMSSGRVGGSTDTQYF
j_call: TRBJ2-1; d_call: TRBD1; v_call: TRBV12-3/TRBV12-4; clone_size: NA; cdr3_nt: TGTGCCAGCAGGATGCAGGACAGGGCCAATATTGAGCAGTTCTTC; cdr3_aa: CASRMQDRANIEQFF